These 26 T cell receptor beta chains were all obtained from the same sample, sequenced in a study of cytotoxic CD8 clonotypes in ibrutinib-treated CLL (dated by TCRdb to the early 2020s). The sample's time point label, in plain terms: about a year on ibrutinib. The library was produced with the immunoSEQ multiplex PCR assay. TCRdb obtained this table from immuneACCESS and retained in-frame rearrangements with V and J assigned. These tables miss some clones; where compared with another copy, unresolved V genes account for less than half of the shortfall, and the remainder is unexplained. The sample has some 98,000 clones on record, around 80% of them singletons. The ten largest make up around 30% of the sample. Sequencing was performed on PBMCs, taken after 12 months of ibrutinib treatment. Receptors originate from a human donor with chronic lymphocytic leukemia.

The CDR3 here is CASSPLAGGKQETQYF. CDR3 nucleotide sequence: TGCGCCAGCAGCCCACTAGCGGGGGGCAAACAAGAGACCCAGTACTTC. The V and J genes are TRBV5-1 and TRBJ2-5; 12 bases map to TRBD2. CDR3 length equals 16 residues. Germline V gene lookup returns CDR1 SGHRS and CDR2 YFSETQ. The V and J ends lost 4 bases and 2 bases, in that order; junction bases with no gene match: 6.

This chain uses TRBV5-1 with TRBJ2-7; D gene uncertain. The germline V gene has CDR1 SGHRS and CDR2 YFSETQ. V was clipped by 0 bases and J by 1 base, with 5 bases between them. The CDR3 covers 13 residues. The CDR3 DNA reads as TGCGCCAGCAGCTTGGAAGGATCCTACGAGCAGTACTTC. Amino acid sequence: CASSLEGSYEQYF.

The chain has TRBV4-1 and TRBJ2-4; maybe TRBD2 (6 bases). V lost 4 bases to trimming and J lost 0 bases, with 10 bases between them. This CDR3 comprises 15 residues. Germline values: CDR1 MGHRA, CDR2 YSYEKL. CDR3 coding DNA: TGCGCCAGCAGCCCCGAGGGACTAGCCAAAAACATTCAGTACTTC. Its translation: CASSPEGLAKNIQYF.

The V call is TRBV10-3, the J call TRBJ2-3, with TRBD2 as a possible D gene (6 bases). V was pared by 11 bases and J by 2 bases, with 17 bases between. CDR1 and CDR2 from the germline V gene are ENHRY and SYGVKD. The CDR3 runs to 14 residues. Written as DNA, the CDR3 is TGTGCCGTGCAAGCGGGCCTGACCACAGATACGCAGTATTTT. It translates to CAVQAGLTTDTQYF.

The rearrangement uses TRBV5-4 and TRBJ2-1; D might be TRBD2 (6 bases). In germline, CDR1 is SGHNT, CDR2 YYREEE (reference sequence). V shed 0 bases and J shed 11 bases, with 9 bases lying between them. The CDR3 has 12 residues. The CDR3 loop reads CASSLGDSKQFF. CDR3 nucleotide sequence: TGTGCCAGCAGCTTGGGGGACTCTAAGCAGTTCTTC.

The V and J genes are TRBV11-3 and TRBJ2-2; weak D call: TRBD1 (5 bases). Trimming stripped 5 bases from V and 3 bases from J, with 10 bases between. The CDR3 totals 14 residues. Germline CDR1 reads SGHNT; CDR2 reads YENEEA. The CDR3 is CASSPQGYTGELFF. The CDR3 DNA reads TGTGCCAGCAGCCCCCAGGGCTACACCGGGGAGCTGTTTTTT.

The chain has TRBV6-5 and TRBJ1-1; D remains unclear. CDR1 MNHEY and CDR2 SVGAGI come from the germline V gene. Deletions cut 6 bases from V and 0 bases from J, with 8 bases between. This CDR3 spans 13 amino acids. The CDR3 region is CASRVKMNTEAFF. CDR3 bases: TGTGCCAGCAGGGTAAAAATGAACACTGAAGCTTTCTTT.

This clone was detected only a few times. The gene calls are TRBV7-2 and TRBJ1-6, with D possibly TRBD1 on 6 matching bases. The V gene's germline CDR1 is SGHTA and CDR2 FQGNSA. Trimming cost V 0 bases and J 8 bases, with 11 bases left between them. The CDR3 spans 15 residues. The CDR3: CASSLALGADSPLHF. Here the CDR3 DNA reads TGTGCCAGCAGCTTAGCGCTGGGGGCTGATTCACCCCTCCACTTT.

Points on this clone: Other nucleotide sequences from this sample produce the same CDR3. V is TRBV2 and J is TRBJ1-5, with D perhaps matching TRBD1 (6 bases). Trimming took off 5 bases at V and 6 bases at J, with 11 bases between the two ends. The CDR3 length is 13 residues. Germline V gene sequence: CDR1 SNHLY, CDR2 FYNNEI. The CDR3 DNA is TGTGCCAGCAGTCCGCCCAGGGGTCAGCCCCAGCATTTT. Translated: CASSPPRGQPQHF. The variable domain in full, completed from reference TRBV2 and TRBJ1-5, reads EPEVTQTPSHQVTQMGQEVILRCVPISNHLYFYWYRQILGQKVEFLVSFYNNEISEKSEIFDDQFSVERPDGSNFTLKIRSTKLEDSAMYFCASSPPRGQPQHFGDGTRLSIL.

This clone was counted only a few times. The genes are TRBV7-3 and TRBJ2-5; weak D call: TRBD2 (5 bases). V was cut by 7 bases and J by 2 bases, with 14 bases left in between. Germline assignment: CDR1 SGHTA and CDR2 FQGTGA. The CDR3 runs 14 residues. The CDR3 region is CASNYGELQETQYF. The CDR3 nucleotides are TGTGCCAGCAATTACGGGGAACTACAAGAGACCCAGTACTTC.

The rearrangement links TRBV5-6 to TRBJ1-6; D call uncertain. The CDR3 is 18 residues long. Germline V lookup: CDR1 SGHDT, CDR2 YYEEEE. The V end lost 4 bases, the J end lost 5 bases, and 22 bases lay between the germline ends. This CDR3 is CASSPRVSRIIHNSPLHF. The CDR3 nucleotides are TGTGCCAGCAGCCCTCGGGTGTCGAGGATCATCCATAATTCACCCCTCCACTTT. Full variable domain (remainder filled in from reference TRBV5-6 and TRBJ1-6): DAGVTQSPTHLIKTRGQQVTLRCSPKSGHDTVSWYQQALGQGPQFIFQYYEEEERQRGNFPDRFSGHQFPNYSSELNVNALLLGDSALYLCASSPRVSRIIHNSPLHFGNGTRLTVT.

The chain uses TRBV28 and TRBJ1-5, with D perhaps TRBD1 (5 bases). The CDR3 consists of 12 residues. Looked up from germline, CDR1 is MDHEN and CDR2 is SYDVKM. Between the trimmed V and J ends, which lost 4 bases and 8 bases, there was a span of 9 bases. The CDR3 sequence is CASSSGSEPQHF. DNA for the CDR3: TGTGCCAGCAGTTCAGGGAGCGAGCCCCAGCATTTT.

This rearrangement joins TRBV7-8 to TRBJ2-7; a possible D gene is TRBD2 (6 bases). The CDR3 has 13 residues. V lost 5 bases to trimming and J lost 4 bases, with 12 bases between them. Germline lookup yields CDR1 SGHVS and CDR2 FQNEAQ. CDR3 in amino acids: CASSPVGGYEQYF. The CDR3 bases are TGTGCCAGCAGCCCTGTGGGGGGATACGAGCAGTACTTC.

V and J are TRBV28 and TRBJ2-2, with D unresolved. Per germline, CDR1 MDHEN and CDR2 SYDVKM. This CDR3 contains 15 residues. Trimming shortened V by 6 bases and J by 2 bases, and 13 bases separated the two germline ends. CDR3 loop: CASRVDDRNTGELFF. Written as DNA, the CDR3 is TGTGCCAGCAGGGTGGACGACCGAAACACCGGGGAGCTGTTTTTT.

J is TRBJ1-5 and V is TRBV5-8; possibly TRBD1 for D (6 bases). V lost 3 bases and J 0 bases, leaving 10 bases between the germline ends. The germline gives CDR1 SGHTS, CDR2 YDEGEE. This CDR3 has 15 residues. CDR3 protein: CASSSGHHSNQPQHF. Here the CDR3 DNA reads TGTGCCAGCAGCTCGGGACACCATAGCAATCAGCCCCAGCATTTT.

This clone was observed at least ten times. This sequence joins TRBV28 and TRBJ2-7; 7 bases agree with TRBD1. The CDR3 covers 14 residues. CDR1 is MDHEN, CDR2 SYDVKM, per germline. V lost 3 bases, J lost 1 base, and 3 bases stayed unmatched. CDR3 in amino acids: CASSFTGVSYEQYF. DNA for the CDR3: TGTGCCAGCAGTTTTACAGGGGTTTCCTACGAGCAGTACTTC.

The chain links TRBV11-1 to TRBJ2-7; TRBD2 matches 7 bases. This CDR3 region has 15 residues. CDR1 and CDR2 from the germline V gene are SGHAT and FQDESV (reference sequence). With V trimmed by 4 bases and J by 0 bases, 6 bases remained unmatched. The CDR3 here is CASSSTSASSYEQYF. The CDR3 DNA follows: TGTGCCAGCAGCTCCACTAGCGCGAGCTCCTACGAGCAGTACTTC.

The J gene is TRBJ2-5, the V gene TRBV30, with 11 bases matching TRBD2. This CDR3 comprises 14 residues. Germline V gene sequence: CDR1 GTSNPN, CDR2 SVGIG (reference sequence). V dropped 5 bases and J dropped 7; count of bases not matched to a gene: 9. CDR3 nucleotide sequence: TGTGCCTGGGGTCTAGCGGGGGGCCGGGGGACCCAGTACTTC. Translating it yields CAWGLAGGRGTQYF.

The genes are TRBV29-1 and TRBJ2-5; possibly TRBD2 for D (6 bases). The CDR3 sequence is 13 residues long. Germline V gene sequence: CDR1 SQVTM, CDR2 ANQGSEA. Here the CDR3 reads CGGKGFAEETQYF. CDR3 DNA: TGCGGGGGGAAGGGGTTTGCGGAGGAGACCCAGTACTTC.

V usage is TRBV29-1 and J usage is TRBJ1-1, with 9 bases matching TRBD1. Germline lookup yields CDR1 SQVTM and CDR2 ANQGSEA. The CDR3 totals 14 residues. Losses at the gene ends were 8 bases for V and 0 bases for J; bases not matched to a gene: 7. In nucleotides, the CDR3 is TGCAGCACCCAACAGGGGGCCATGAACACTGAAGCTTTCTTT. It translates to CSTQQGAMNTEAFF. Full variable domain (missing parts from reference TRBV29-1 and TRBJ1-1): SAVISQKPSRDICQRGTSLTIQCQVDSQVTMMFWYRQQPGQSLTLIATANQGSEATYESGFVIDKFPISRPNLTFSTLTVSNMSPEDSSIYLCSTQQGAMNTEAFFGQGTRLTVV.

The chain couples TRBV5-1 to TRBJ1-1; tentatively, D is TRBD1 (5 bases). Germline lookup yields CDR1 SGHRS and CDR2 YFSETQ. The CDR3 is 15 residues long. Trimming took off 0 bases at V and 6 bases at J, with 15 bases between the two ends. This CDR3 reads CASSLAINRGAEAFF. Here the CDR3 DNA reads TGCGCCAGCAGCTTGGCCATAAATCGGGGGGCTGAAGCTTTCTTT.

This clone has a handful of counts. The chain recombines TRBV7-9 with TRBJ1-5; tentatively, D is TRBD1 (6 bases). CDR1 is SEHNR and CDR2 is FQNEAQ in the germline V gene (reference sequence). Deletions cut 4 bases from V and 2 bases from J, with 6 bases between. The CDR3 totals 13 residues. As DNA, the CDR3 is TGTGCCAGCAGCTCAGGGGGCAATCAGCCCCAGCATTTT. Amino acid sequence: CASSSGGNQPQHF.

This chain connects TRBV19 to TRBJ1-1; TRBD1 matches at 8 bases. Germline V gene lookup returns CDR1 LNHDA and CDR2 SQIVND (reference sequence). Losses at the gene ends were 5 bases for V and 2 bases for J; bases not matched to a gene: 10. The CDR3 extends over 16 amino acids. The DNA for the CDR3 is TGTGCCAGTAGTCTAGGTGGGACAGGACGTAACACTGAAGCTTTCTTT. Amino acid sequence: CASSLGGTGRNTEAFF.

The gene calls are TRBV19 and TRBJ2-7; D is possibly TRBD1 (6 bases). V lost 4 bases and J lost 3, with 16 bases in between. This CDR3 spans 15 amino acids. Germline V gene lookup returns CDR1 LNHDA and CDR2 SQIVND (reference sequence). This CDR3 reads CASSKGQGIVYEQYF. DNA for the CDR3: TGTGCCAGTAGTAAGGGCCAGGGGATCGTCTACGAGCAGTACTTC.

The CDR3 loop reads CASSRGSGNTIYF. The CDR3 DNA is TGTGCCAGCAGCCGGGGTTCTGGAAACACCATATATTTT. V gene TRBV28 combines with J gene TRBJ1-3, with D hard to call. V was cut by 6 bases and J by 1 base, with 7 bases left in between. The germline gives CDR1 MDHEN, CDR2 SYDVKM. The CDR3 has 13 residues.

The chain combines TRBV7-2 with TRBJ2-5, with 7 positions matching TRBD2. The CDR3 has 15 amino acids. Trimming cost V 7 bases and J 4 bases; bases outside gene matches: 12. From germline, CDR1 is SGHTA and CDR2 FQGNSA. CDR3 DNA: TGTGCCAGCACCCGGGAGCCTAGCGGTCTAGAGACCCAGTACTTC. Amino acids: CASTREPSGLETQYF.